The 27 T cell receptor beta chains reported below all come from one sample, sequenced in a study of T cells after yellow fever vaccination. MiXCR, applied by TCRdb to the 5' RACE reads, yields one record per CDR3 protein. The sample carries roughly 350,000 distinct CDR3 sequences, roughly 4.3% recorded once. This sample comprised PBMCs, obtained 5 days after the yellow fever booster vaccination. The receptor source for this set is a man between 18 and 35 years old who received the YFV17D yellow fever vaccine.

The J gene is TRBJ1-4, the V gene TRBV4-2; tentative D call: TRBD1 (6 bases). Germline V gives CDR1 LGHNA, CDR2 YNFKEQ. The germline V and J ends were trimmed by 0 bases and 4 bases, with 18 bases remaining between them. CDR3 length: 18 amino acids. CDR3 in amino acids: CASSQDGPGGGSNEKLFF. DNA of the CDR3: TGTGCCAGCAGCCAAGATGGCCCTGGAGGGGGGAGTAATGAAAAACTGTTTTTT.

DNA of the CDR3: TGTGCCAGCAGTTACAAGCTAGCGGGGGCCAAAGAGACCCAGTACTTC. This codes for CASSYKLAGAKETQYF. The chain carries TRBV6-2 or TRBV6-3 and TRBJ2-5, with 10 bases lining up with TRBD2. Germline V gene lookup returns CDR1 MNHEY and CDR2 SVGEGT. The length of the CDR3 is 16 residues. The trim removed 2 bases at V and 3 bases at J, leaving 6 bases unmatched.

The CDR3 loop is CASSRAGEAGNTIYF. Written as DNA, the CDR3 is TGTGCCAGCAGCAGGGCGGGGGAGGCTGGAAACACCATATATTTT. V and J are TRBV11-2 and TRBJ1-3; D possibly corresponds to TRBD1 (5 bases). With 5 bases removed from V and 2 bases from J, the gap between germline ends came to 13 bases. The CDR3 spans 15 residues. From germline, CDR1 is SGHAT and CDR2 FQNNGV.

This clonotype was seen at least ten times. The J gene is TRBJ1-2, the V gene TRBV20-1; 11 positions match TRBD1. The germline V gene encodes CDR1 DFQATT and CDR2 SNEGSKA (reference sequence). Trimming cost V 6 bases and J 9 bases; bases outside gene matches: 12. This CDR3 has 14 amino acids. The CDR3 DNA follows: TGCAGTGCCCTTACCGGGACAGGGGGGAGAAGCTACACCTTC. Translating it yields CSALTGTGGRSYTF.

This clonotype was seen only a few times. This sequence joins TRBV27 and TRBJ1-2; 8 bases are shared with TRBD1. The V gene's germline CDR1 is MNHEY and CDR2 SMNVEV (reference sequence). The V gene end was trimmed by 4 bases and the J gene end by 5 bases; junction bases not matched to a gene: 6. The CDR3 covers 14 residues. CDR3 amino acids: CASSSTGDRYGYTF. Written as DNA, the CDR3 is TGTGCCAGCAGTTCGACAGGGGACCGGTATGGCTACACCTTC.

The J gene is TRBJ2-1, the V gene TRBV3-1; the D is unclear. Germline CDR1 and CDR2: LGHDT and YNNKEL (reference sequence). V lost 1 base and J 4 bases, leaving 14 bases between the germline ends. The CDR3 totals 16 residues. CDR3 nucleotides: TGTGCCAGCAGCCAAGGGTCCATTCCCTCGTACAATGAGCAGTTCTTC. Its translation: CASSQGSIPSYNEQFF.

V gene TRBV4-3 combines with J gene TRBJ2-3, with TRBD1 as a possible D gene (6 bases). CDR1 LGHNA and CDR2 YSLEER come from the germline V gene. CDR3 length: 14 amino acids. V was cut by 5 bases and J by 2 bases, with 11 bases left in between. For the CDR3, the DNA is TGCGCCAGCAGCGCGGACAGTTTCACAGATACGCAGTATTTT. Encoded protein: CASSADSFTDTQYF.

The gene calls are TRBV20-1 and TRBJ2-7; the D gene is possibly TRBD2 (6 bases). Looked up from germline, CDR1 is DFQATT and CDR2 is SNEGSKA (reference sequence). This CDR3 has 13 amino acids. V lost 7 bases to trimming and J lost 3 bases, with 16 bases between them. CDR3 in amino acids: CSVRDWTNYEQYF. CDR3 in DNA: TGCAGTGTTAGGGACTGGACCAACTACGAGCAGTACTTC.

In this sample, this clonotype turned up a few times. The chain employs TRBV7-3 and TRBJ2-3; maybe TRBD1 (5 bases). The CDR3 sequence is 15 residues long. V shed 5 bases and J shed 1 base, with 13 bases lying between them. Germline lookup yields CDR1 SGHTA and CDR2 FQGTGA. The CDR3: CASSLTGPGTDTQYF. Here the CDR3 DNA reads TGTGCCAGCAGCCTTACAGGTCCAGGCACAGATACGCAGTATTTT.

This clonotype was seen a handful of times. The CDR3, as DNA: TGCGCCAGCAGCATGGGCCCCGGGACAACCTACGAGCAGTACTTC. Encoded protein: CASSMGPGTTYEQYF. The V call is TRBV5-1, the J call TRBJ2-7, with D possibly being TRBD1 (6 bases). CDR1 SGHRS and CDR2 YFSETQ come from the germline V gene. Trimming left V 4 bases short and J 2 bases short, with 16 bases between. The CDR3 extends over 15 amino acids.

Regarding this clonotype: It may be a read error: a sequence one base away is much more abundant. The chain links TRBV10-3 to TRBJ2-1; TRBD2 agrees at 8 bases. This CDR3 spans 13 amino acids. Germline V lookup: CDR1 ENHRY, CDR2 SYGVKD. CDR3 region: CANSGLALNEQFF. In DNA form, the CDR3 reads TGTGCCAACAGTGGACTAGCACTGAATGAGCAGTTCTTC.

This clonotype has a count of ten or more. The rearrangement links TRBV4-1 to TRBJ2-2; D unclear. Germline loops: CDR1 MGHRA, CDR2 YSYEKL. This CDR3 has 12 amino acids. V shed 3 bases and J shed 5 bases, with 4 bases lying between them. In DNA form, the CDR3 reads TGCGCCAGCAGCCAGGTTACCGGGGAGCTGTTTTTT. Encoded protein: CASSQVTGELFF.

The chain joins TRBV20-1 to TRBJ2-7, with a possible D match to TRBD1 (6 bases). The CDR3 has 13 amino acids. Germline V gene sequence: CDR1 DFQATT, CDR2 SNEGSKA (reference sequence). With 5 bases removed from V and 1 base from J, the gap between germline ends came to 12 bases. CDR3 DNA: TGCAGTGCTGTGATAGGGGGATCCTACGAGCAGTACTTC. Its protein is CSAVIGGSYEQYF.

This chain connects TRBV5-6 to TRBJ2-7; 7 positions match TRBD1. J was trimmed by 6 bases and V by 2 bases; bases with no gene match: 2. This CDR3 spans 12 amino acids. Looked up from germline, CDR1 is SGHDT and CDR2 is YYEEEE. The CDR3 is CASSFSGGEQYV. In nucleotides, the CDR3 is TGTGCCAGCAGCTTTTCAGGGGGCGAGCAGTACGTC.

The sample holds a few counts of this clonotype. The V and J genes are TRBV12-3 or TRBV12-4 and TRBJ2-7, with 7 bases matching TRBD1. The V gene end was trimmed by 5 bases and the J gene end by 6 bases; junction bases not matched to a gene: 7. The CDR3 consists of 13 residues. CDR3 region: CASSLGTEAEQYV. The CDR3 bases are TGTGCCAGCAGTCTGGGGACAGAGGCCGAGCAGTACGTC.

The chain couples TRBV5-1 to TRBJ2-4; 7 bases line up with TRBD1. The V gene's germline CDR1 is SGHRS and CDR2 YFSETQ. The V segment lost 3 bases and the J segment 0 bases; nucleotides outside the gene matches: 9. The CDR3 covers 17 residues. CDR3 amino acids: CASSSSGTVLAKNIQYF. The CDR3 DNA reads as TGCGCCAGCAGCTCTTCCGGGACAGTACTAGCCAAAAACATTCAGTACTTC.

This rearrangement joins TRBV20-1 to TRBJ2-3; 8 nucleotides match TRBD2. Trimming cost V 6 bases and J 2 bases; bases outside gene matches: 13. Per germline, CDR1 DFQATT and CDR2 SNEGSKA (reference sequence). This CDR3 is 16 amino acids long. CDR3 in DNA: TGCAGTGCCCCACGTCCCGGGGGGGACACCACAGATACGCAGTATTTT. This translates into CSAPRPGGDTTDTQYF.

In this sample, this clonotype turned up many times. The V and J genes are TRBV5-1 and TRBJ2-3; 7 positions match TRBD1. J gave up 2 bases and V 4 bases, and 10 bases lay outside the gene matches. The length of the CDR3 is 16 residues. Germline loops: CDR1 SGHRS, CDR2 YFSETQ. CDR3 residues: CASSPRTGANTDTQYF. The CDR3 region has the DNA TGCGCCAGCAGCCCGAGAACAGGGGCAAACACAGATACGCAGTATTTT.

This clonotype was seen a handful of times. The rearrangement uses TRBV12-3 or TRBV12-4 and TRBJ1-1; D unclear. The V end was cut by 6 bases, the J end by 5 bases, with 19 bases between. This CDR3 spans 15 amino acids. CDR3 DNA sequence: TGTGCCAGCAGCTGGGGTGAACGGGGTGTGACTGAAGCTTTCTTT. This codes for CASSWGERGVTEAFF.

V and J are TRBV6-5 and TRBJ2-3; TRBD2 matches 9 bases. The CDR3 has 16 residues. Germline trimming cut 4 bases from V and 2 bases from J; bases unmatched to any gene: 7. The V gene's germline CDR1 is MNHEY and CDR2 SVGAGI. CDR3 sequence: CASSWGTSSYTDTQYF. The DNA for the CDR3 is TGTGCCAGCAGTTGGGGGACTAGCAGCTACACAGATACGCAGTATTTT.

This clonotype appeared many times. The chain combines TRBV12-3 or TRBV12-4 with TRBJ1-2, with D uncertain. The CDR3 runs 12 residues. Trimming removed 0 bases at V and 1 base at J, with 0 bases between. CDR3 nucleotides: TGTGCCAGCAGTTTAGCTAACTATGGCTACACCTTC. Amino acids: CASSLANYGYTF.

The chain couples TRBV7-8 to TRBJ2-7, with D perhaps matching TRBD2 (7 bases). Germline loops: CDR1 SGHVS, CDR2 FQNEAQ. This CDR3 has 14 amino acids. V was clipped by 3 bases and J by 6 bases, with 15 bases between them. Here the CDR3 DNA reads TGTGCCAGCAGCTTTAATATCGGGGGGCGCGAGCAGTACGTC. Amino acids: CASSFNIGGREQYV.

The CDR3 bases are TGCGCCAGCAGCTTGGAAGTCGCTGGGGCCAACGTCCTGACTTTC. Residues: CASSLEVAGANVLTF. The V call is TRBV5-1, the J call TRBJ2-6; D unresolved. Germline values: CDR1 SGHRS, CDR2 YFSETQ. This CDR3 region has 15 residues. V shed 0 bases and J shed 2 bases, with 6 bases lying between them.

This clonotype has just a few counts. The chain joins TRBV18 to TRBJ1-3; D may be TRBD1 (5 bases). In germline, CDR1 is KGHSH, CDR2 LQKENI. The V gene lost 3 bases and the J gene lost 0 bases, with 15 bases spanning the gap. The CDR3 is 17 residues long. The CDR3 DNA sequence: TGTGCCAGCTCACCGCGGACACACCTAAGCTCTGGAAACACCATATATTTT. Translating it yields CASSPRTHLSSGNTIYF.

The genes are TRBV12-3 or TRBV12-4 and TRBJ2-3; no clear D. The CDR3 has 20 residues. Between the trimmed V and J ends, which lost 6 bases and 4 bases, there was a span of 32 bases. CDR3 bases: TGTGCCAGCAGCCTCGATAGATATTCATATACCAGGTTTGGGGCAGATACGCAGTATTTT. This translates into CASSLDRYSYTRFGADTQYF.

This sequence joins TRBV3-1 and TRBJ2-7; D remains unclear. The CDR3 contains 14 residues. V was clipped by 2 bases and J by 2 bases, with 10 bases between them. Germline values: CDR1 LGHDT, CDR2 YNNKEL (reference sequence). The CDR3 loop is CASSQIATAYEQYF. The CDR3, as DNA: TGTGCCAGCAGCCAAATAGCTACAGCCTACGAGCAGTACTTC.

This clonotype has ten or more counts. The chain joins TRBV10-3 to TRBJ2-3, with TRBD1 identical over 7 bases. V shed 1 base, J shed 1 base, and the junction held 8 bases outside the gene matches. Germline V gene sequence: CDR1 ENHRY, CDR2 SYGVKD. This CDR3 has 17 amino acids. The chain's CDR3 is CAISEWLGQPGTDTQYF. The CDR3 region has the DNA TGTGCCATCAGTGAGTGGTTGGGACAGCCGGGCACAGATACGCAGTATTTT.